This T cell receptor (beta chain) was profiled in a study of T cells in Graves' hyperthyroidism and ophthalmopathy. Whole-study results and caveats: Most thyroid-expanded clonotypes above 0.001 were also found in blood. From stable hyperthyroidism, ophthalmopathy was set apart by a 13 V-J model.

CDR3 length equals 14 residues. The germline gives CDR1 LGHDT, CDR2 YNNKEL (reference sequence). The ends were cut back, 1 base at V and 2 bases at J, with 9 bases in the middle. At least ten counts were recorded for this clonotype. As yet, its antigen is unknown. Disease duration under 2 months; hyperthyroidism patients were aged 18 to 65. In making diagnoses, clinical symptoms, serum thyroxine and TRAb, thyroid ultrasound and orbital computed tomography were all used. TCR beta CDR3 regions were amplified from RNA. First-round RT-PCR targeting the TCR CDR3 was performed with the HTBI primer set. TCRdb re-analysed the multiplex PCR reads in MiXCR, keeping a single row per CDR3 protein. The data show 250,000 to 300,000 distinct CDR3 sequences, roughly 15% seen once.

The receptor's source is a middle-aged woman with Graves' hyperthyroidism. The rearrangement joins TRBV3-1 to TRBJ2-7, with unresolved D. Sequencing input: blood. DNA of the CDR3: TGTGCCAGCAGCCAAGGATTGGGCACCTACGAGCAGTACTTC. As protein: CASSQGLGTYEQYF.